This paragraph covers one T cell receptor (beta chain) sequence. Germline lookup yields CDR1 LNHDA and CDR2 SQIVND (reference sequence). The CDR3 totals 13 residues. Trimming pared 7 bases from V and 2 bases from J, leaving 10 bases between. This sample stems from a study of T-cell memory formation after mild COVID-19. A single record per CDR3 protein comes from TCRdb applying MiXCR to the 5' RACE reads. The sample contains tens of thousands of distinct CDR3 sequences, about 21% of which appear only once. Source material: PBMCs or a T cell subset sorted from them (not recorded which). V gene TRBV19 combines with J gene TRBJ2-3; no firm D call. The clonotype originates from an adult who had mild COVID-19 (a few samples of this study predate the infection). Cell type and time point are not known. The CDR3 sequence is CASTAHYTDTQYF. CDR3 sequence (DNA): TGTGCCAGTACTGCACATTACACAGATACGCAGTATTTT.